This T cell receptor (beta chain) was found in a study of identical twins. Overall study results and limits: Cross-sectional statistical analysis was relied on for the conclusions, without the same donors being followed.

This clonotype occurred many times. What it recognizes is unknown. The junction had 14 bases not matched to a gene; V was cut back by 5 bases and J by 12 bases. Germline CDR1 is LGHDT and CDR2 is YNNKEL (reference sequence). The CDR3 is 17 residues long. Template switching added a universal primer binding site, and final cDNA carried unique molecular identifiers. A single record per CDR3 protein comes from TCRdb applying MiXCR to the 5' RACE reads. The profile shows around 530,000 distinct CDR3 sequences, approximately 14% of them singletons. This sample was shared with a second study, whose subject was yellow fever vaccine responses in identical twins.

This chain links TRBV3-1 with TRBJ2-2; 14 bases match TRBD2. Sequencing was done on a sample of CD4+ T cells sorted from blood. The sequence was obtained from a young woman in good health. In DNA form, the CDR3 reads TGTGCCAGCAGCTCGACGACTAGCGGGAGGGTCGTGAAGAAGCTGTTTTTT. Its protein product is CASSSTTSGRVVKKLFF.